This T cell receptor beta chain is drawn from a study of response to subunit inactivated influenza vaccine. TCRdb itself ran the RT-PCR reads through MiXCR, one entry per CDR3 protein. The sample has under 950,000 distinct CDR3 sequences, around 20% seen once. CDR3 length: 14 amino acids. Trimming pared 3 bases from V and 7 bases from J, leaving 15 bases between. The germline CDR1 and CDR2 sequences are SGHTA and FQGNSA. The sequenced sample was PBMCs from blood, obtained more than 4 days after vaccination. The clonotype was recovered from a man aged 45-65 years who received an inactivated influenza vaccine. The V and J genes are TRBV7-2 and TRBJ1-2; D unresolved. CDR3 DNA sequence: TGTGCCAGCAGCTTTGGCACTCCTCGCAGTGGCTACACCTTC. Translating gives CASSFGTPRSGYTF. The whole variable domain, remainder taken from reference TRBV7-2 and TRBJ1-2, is GAGVSQSPSNKVTEKGKDVELRCDPISGHTALYWYRQSLGQGLEFLIYFQGNSAPDKSGLPSDRFSAERTGGSVSTLTIQRTQQEDSAVYLCASSFGTPRSGYTFGSGTRLTVV.